One sample yielded the 17 T cell receptor beta chains listed below, sequenced in a study of T cells in Graves' hyperthyroidism and ophthalmopathy. The investigators amplified TCR beta CDR3 regions from RNA transcripts. HTBI primers drove first-round RT-PCR of the TCR CDR3. TCRdb processed the multiplex PCR reads anew with MiXCR; each CDR3 protein has one entry. This repertoire shows fewer than 750,000 distinct CDR3 sequences, under 15% found once; its top ten account for roughly 4.5%. The sample comprised blood. The receptors originated from a woman aged 40 to 50 with Graves' ophthalmopathy.

The gene calls are TRBV7-3 and TRBJ2-2; D might be TRBD2 (6 bases). Germline V CDR1 and CDR2: SGHTA, FQGTGA. V was shortened by 5 bases and J by 4 bases, with 17 bases between the two germline ends. CDR3 length: 16 residues. The DNA for the CDR3 is TGTGCCAGCAGCCCCGGGGGTGCGGGCTTCACCGGGGAGCTGTTTTTT. This encodes CASSPGGAGFTGELFF.

This clonotype was counted ten times or more. This rearrangement joins TRBV3-1 to TRBJ2-7; 7 nucleotides align to TRBD2. This CDR3 spans 15 amino acids. Germline V lookup: CDR1 LGHDT, CDR2 YNNKEL (reference sequence). J gave up 4 bases and V 4 bases, and 10 bases lay outside the gene matches. CDR3 sequence (DNA): TGTGCCAGCAGCCCGGGACTACCATGGGGTTACGAGCAGTACTTC. This encodes CASSPGLPWGYEQYF.

This clonotype was picked up a small number of times. CDR3 bases: TGTGCCACCGAGGGGGGCGGCAATCAGCCCCAGCATTTT. Translated, it gives CATEGGGNQPQHF. V gene TRBV24-1 combines with J gene TRBJ1-5; tentative D call: TRBD1 (6 bases). The CDR3 is 13 amino acids. The V and J ends lost 9 bases and 2 bases respectively, with 10 bases between them. Germline V lookup: CDR1 KGHDR, CDR2 SFDVKD.

This clonotype was counted between two and nine times. This rearrangement joins TRBV15 to TRBJ2-5; D is possibly TRBD1 (6 bases). V lost 3 bases and J 3 bases, leaving 11 bases between the germline ends. The CDR3 has 14 residues. Per the germline V gene, CDR1 is LNHNV and CDR2 is YYDKDF (reference sequence). The CDR3 reads CATSSGTPEETQYF. The CDR3 DNA sequence: TGTGCCACCAGCAGCGGGACACCTGAAGAGACCCAGTACTTC.

This clonotype was found many times. This chain uses TRBV13 with TRBJ2-7; TRBD2 aligns across 8 bases. The CDR3 length is 15 residues. The germline gives CDR1 PRHDT, CDR2 FYEKMQ (reference sequence). V lost 5 bases, J lost 5 bases, and 11 bases stayed unmatched. CDR3 DNA sequence: TGTGCCAGCAGCCTGCGGACTAGCACAATCCACGAGCAGTACTTC. This gives the protein CASSLRTSTIHEQYF.

At least ten counts were recorded for this clonotype. V usage is TRBV7-2 and J usage is TRBJ2-7; 12 nucleotides line up with TRBD2. V shed 5 bases, J shed 3 bases, and the junction held 5 bases outside the gene matches. Germline-derived CDR1 and CDR2 are SGHTA and FQGNSA. This CDR3 spans 15 amino acids. The CDR3 nucleotides read TGTGCCAGCAGCCCGCTAGCGGGAGGGGGCTACGAGCAGTACTTC. Translated: CASSPLAGGGYEQYF.

This clonotype was recorded at least ten times. The CDR3 DNA is TGCAGCGTTGATCAGGACAGGGGTGGGGAGCAGTACTTC. It specifies CSVDQDRGGEQYF. This sequence joins TRBV29-1 and TRBJ2-7; 9 nucleotides align to TRBD1. V shed 3 bases, J shed 7 bases, and the junction held 7 bases outside the gene matches. Germline values: CDR1 SQVTM, CDR2 ANQGSEA. The length of the CDR3 is 13 residues.

The table lists this clonotype with many counts. The J gene is TRBJ2-7, the V gene TRBV6-1; no clear D. Per the germline V gene, CDR1 is MNHNS and CDR2 is SASEGT. Trimming took off 6 bases at V and 2 bases at J, with 8 bases between the two ends. The CDR3 has 12 amino acids. CDR3 loop: CASRFTAYEQYF. The CDR3 DNA follows: TGTGCCAGCAGGTTTACGGCCTACGAGCAGTACTTC.

This clonotype was detected many times. The CDR3 sequence: CASNVISQPQHF. The CDR3 nucleotides are TGTGCCAGTAACGTTATTTCCCAGCCCCAGCATTTT. J is TRBJ1-5 and V is TRBV19; D call uncertain. This CDR3 has 12 amino acids. Trimming pared 7 bases from V and 7 bases from J, leaving 11 bases between. The germline V gene encodes CDR1 LNHDA and CDR2 SQIVND (reference sequence).

The CDR3 reads CASSLPGLNSPLHF. The DNA for the CDR3 is TGTGCCAGCAGCTTACCGGGACTAAATTCACCCCTCCACTTT. The J gene is TRBJ1-6, the V gene TRBV11-1; D might be TRBD1 (5 bases). Germline V gene data show CDR1 as SGHAT and CDR2 as FQDESV (reference sequence). This CDR3 spans 14 amino acids. Trimming pared 2 bases from V and 7 bases from J, leaving 9 bases between.

The sample holds many counts of this clonotype. CDR3 amino acids: CASSFTSGIETQYF. The CDR3 bases are TGTGCCAGCAGCTTCACAAGCGGGATAGAGACCCAGTACTTC. V is TRBV11-2 and J is TRBJ2-5, with 7 bases lining up with TRBD2. Unmatched junction bases numbered 5, after V lost 3 bases and J lost 4 bases. Germline values: CDR1 SGHAT, CDR2 FQNNGV. This CDR3 is 14 amino acids long.

In its sample, this clonotype was seen many times. CDR3 residues: CASSLGPGARETQYF. The CDR3 DNA is TGTGCCAGCAGCCTAGGTCCAGGGGCGAGGGAGACCCAGTACTTC. V gene TRBV27 combines with J gene TRBJ2-5; possible D gene TRBD1, 6 bases. CDR3 size: 15 residues. Germline V gives CDR1 MNHEY, CDR2 SMNVEV (reference sequence). Trimming cost V 6 bases and J 5 bases, with 19 bases left between them.

The chain joins TRBV27 to TRBJ1-1; tentative D call: TRBD1 (6 bases). The CDR3 consists of 14 residues. Trimming pared 1 base from V and 5 bases from J, leaving 11 bases between. The germline V gene has CDR1 MNHEY and CDR2 SMNVEV (reference sequence). The DNA of the CDR3 is TGTGCCAGCAGTTTATGGGGGGCAAGGACTGAAGCTTTCTTT. Protein: CASSLWGARTEAFF.

The chain combines TRBV20-1 with TRBJ2-5; perhaps TRBD1 as D (6 bases). CDR3 length: 14 residues. Germline V CDR1 and CDR2: DFQATT, SNEGSKA (reference sequence). V was cut by 3 bases and J by 7 bases, with 18 bases left in between. The CDR3: CSASIVTGILTQYF. The CDR3 DNA is TGCAGTGCTAGTATCGTGACAGGCATTCTGACCCAGTACTTC.

This clonotype was recorded a few times. The chain combines TRBV19 with TRBJ2-7; 7 bases match TRBD1. The length of the CDR3 is 17 residues. The V segment lost 9 bases and the J segment 5 bases; nucleotides outside the gene matches: 22. Germline V gene sequence: CDR1 LNHDA, CDR2 SQIVND (reference sequence). The CDR3 sequence is CARQDRPFPLDPNEQYF. CDR3 nucleotides: TGTGCCAGGCAGGACAGGCCCTTCCCCTTGGATCCCAACGAGCAGTACTTC.

Regarding this clonotype: Possible read error: a much larger clone is one base away. This sequence joins TRBV28 and TRBJ1-3; D may be TRBD1 (5 bases). Trimming removed 7 bases from V and 7 bases from J, with 14 bases in between. The CDR3 sequence is 13 residues long. Germline CDR1 MDHEN, CDR2 SYDVKM. CDR3 loop: CASNDGAGNTIYF. CDR3 DNA sequence: TGTGCCAGCAATGATGGGGCGGGGAACACCATATATTTT.

This clonotype was picked up many times. This chain joins TRBV25-1 and TRBJ2-5; TRBD2 agrees at 12 bases. The CDR3 is made up of 16 amino acids. Trimming cost V 5 bases and J 5 bases; bases outside gene matches: 9. Per the germline V gene, CDR1 is MGHDK and CDR2 is SYGVNS. As DNA, the CDR3 is TGTGCCAGCAGTCCCCCACTAGCGGGAGGTGTGGAGACCCAGTACTTC. Its protein product is CASSPPLAGGVETQYF.